This is a list of T cell receptor beta chains from one sample in a study of breast tumors, draining lymph nodes, adjacent tissues. TCRdb used MiXCR to reprocess the multiplex PCR reads, holding one entry per CDR3 protein. This sample has about 130,000 distinct CDR3 sequences, with around 20% found just once. The material sequenced was axillary lymph node tissue. Receptors originate from a female donor with breast cancer. Some clones in this sample may be carry-over from other donors' samples. Both conserved end residues are part of each CDR3. Fields, in order: V gene, J gene, CDR3 protein.

>TRBV4-1|TRBJ1-4
CASSQANMGMANEKLFF
>TRBV2|TRBJ2-5
CASSLGGVRETQYF
>TRBV6-1|TRBJ2-7
CASSEALGHSSYEQYF
>TRBV5-1|TRBJ2-1
CASSLVGTGVPNEQFF
>TRBV6-5|TRBJ2-5
CASSYAGTSGRRGQETQYF
>TRBV5-1|TRBJ2-3
CASSSDRAITDTQYF
>TRBV28|TRBJ1-2
CASSLQGARGYTF
>TRBV27|TRBJ1-4
CASRSRFAVTNERLFF
>TRBV19|TRBJ2-3
CASSIGGRGNTDTQYF
>TRBV5-1|TRBJ1-4
CASSLELADNEKLFF
>TRBV5-1|TRBJ2-2
CASSTYGTGSSTGELFF
>TRBV20-1|TRBJ1-2
CSALQGARGYTF
>TRBV7-2|TRBJ2-5
CASSLLGLADQETQYF
>TRBV27|TRBJ1-3
CASSLSFGGNTIYF
>TRBV20-1|TRBJ2-1
CSASEPLHNEQFF
>TRBV20-1|TRBJ1-2
CNARDRRTHTF
>TRBV7-9|TRBJ2-2
CASSLETGTGELFF
>TRBV3-1|TRBJ1-2
CASSPGGVRFLGYTF
>TRBV5-6|TRBJ2-3
CASLASGRFTDTQYF
>TRBV4-1|TRBJ1-2
CASKTRGFYGYTF
>TRBV2|TRBJ1-6
CASSEFRGQKGSPLHF
>TRBV10-3|TRBJ2-7
CAISEETGSYEQYF
>TRBV11-2|TRBJ2-7
CASSLGTAKYEQYF
>TRBV5-1|TRBJ1-6
CASSLDAGGGSPLHF
>TRBV9|TRBJ2-2
CASSTRTGLNTGELFF
>TRBV12-3/TRBV12-4|TRBJ2-3
CASSPGATHLADTQYF
>TRBV28|TRBJ2-7
CASSLASSPSYEQYF
>TRBV24-1|TRBJ1-2
CATSDHRQGHYGYTF
>TRBV5-4|TRBJ1-1
CASSSQGVRTEAFF
>TRBV7-8|TRBJ2-7
CASSLDETSSYEQYF
>TRBV11-2|TRBJ2-4
CASSSPGTGQNIQYF
>TRBV28|TRBJ2-7
CASRQGGSSEQYF
>TRBV7-9|TRBJ2-3
CASSRLGDTGYGADTQYF
>TRBV6-1|TRBJ1-1
CASSVGDSMNTEAFF
>TRBV20-1|TRBJ2-7
CSAAQGYEQYF
>TRBV7-3|TRBJ2-1
CASSPRPGLEDEQFF
>TRBV28|TRBJ2-7
CASSLYTVSSYEQYF
>TRBV5-4|TRBJ2-5
CASSSGQLQETQYF
>TRBV5-1|TRBJ1-4
CASSLQPTNEKLFF
>TRBV20-1|TRBJ2-4
CSARRGGLVVQNIQYF
>TRBV19|TRBJ1-5
CASSIEVGLHPQHF
>TRBV20-1|TRBJ2-5
CSAGGRSQETQYF
>TRBV15|TRBJ1-2
CATSRPDREYGYTF
>TRBV19|TRBJ1-5
CASTWGDNQPQHF
>TRBV18|TRBJ2-7
CASSRGDEQYF
>TRBV20-1|TRBJ1-2
CSASPGGVGYGYTF
>TRBV5-1|TRBJ2-2
CASKSGLAGASGELFF
>TRBV10-1|TRBJ2-2
CASSAGQVETGELFF
>TRBV6-5|TRBJ2-1
CASSPEIVANEQFF
>TRBV27|TRBJ1-5
CASSPYDPGTGDNQPQHF
>TRBV5-1|TRBJ2-7
CASSPGLARYEQYF
>TRBV4-1|TRBJ2-6
CASSPRRQSISGANVLTF
>TRBV6-5|TRBJ1-6
CASKSGTVNSPLHF
>TRBV6-6|TRBJ2-7
CASSPVDRAHEQYF